Sequencing of this T cell receptor (beta chain) was carried out in a study of T cells after yellow fever vaccination. TCRdb reprocessed the 5' RACE reads with MiXCR, giving one entry per CDR3 protein. The sample lists 35,000 to 55,000 distinct CDR3 sequences; about 7% were seen once. This CDR3 is built from 14 residues. V lost 6 bases to trimming and J lost 6 bases; unmatched junction nucleotides: 6. This clonotype has at least ten counts. Source: CD8+ T cells not binding an NS4B(214-222) dextramer, sorted from PBMCs, taken 45 days after the yellow fever booster vaccination. The sequence was collected from a man aged 30 to 39 who received the YFV17D yellow fever vaccine. This chain joins TRBV12-3 or TRBV12-4 and TRBJ2-3; 10 positions agree with TRBD1. The chain's CDR3 is CASRPGTGADTQYF. CDR3 nucleotide sequence: TGTGCCAGCAGGCCCGGGACAGGGGCGGATACGCAGTATTTT.